This T cell receptor beta chain was observed in a study of blood T cell repertoires in COVID-19. About the research overall: Spain, Italy and the United States supplied samples that represented acute and convalescent COVID-19.

Measured with immunoSEQ multiplex PCR; TCRdb has only the in-frame clones, and not every one. The data hold 44,000 or so clones, with roughly nine tenths observed a single time. From germline, CDR1 is LNHDA and CDR2 SQIVND (reference sequence). The CDR3 spans 15 residues. V shed 6 bases and J shed 5 bases, with 19 bases lying between them. The chain employs TRBV19 and TRBJ2-5, with a tentative D call TRBD2 (5 bases). This clonotype was obtained from a human donor in a cohort sampled during active COVID-19. The sequenced material came from peripheral blood. Here the CDR3 DNA reads TGTGCCAGTAGCCGACGGTGGGCGGGCGGTGAGACCCAGTACTTC. Residues: CASSRRWAGGETQYF.